The present TCR beta chain was sequenced within a study of cytomegalovirus exposure and HLA in healthy donors. Background on the study: An earlier analysis found 117 million unique TCR beta sequences from approximately 190 million T cells.

Findings and limits, study-wide: The listing of 150 or so TCR beta chains classed them as cytomegalovirus-associated. More than 15,000 TCR beta sequences were associated with HLA alleles at 0.05 false discovery rate in a later analysis.

The CDR3 contains 18 residues. Germline lookup yields CDR1 MNHNS and CDR2 SASEGT. Trimming took off 1 base at V and 0 bases at J, with 16 bases between the two ends. This clone was detected a few times. What it recognizes is unknown. The PCR had 60 Vbeta and 13 Jbeta primers. Sequenced by immunoSEQ multiplex PCR; TCRdb stores in-frame clones only, minus some. The table has around 200,000 clones, just over 75% seen once. This sequence originates from a woman aged 60-75 years in good health and CMV-seropositive. The chain has TRBV6-1 and TRBJ1-5; D perhaps matches TRBD1 (6 bases). The sample taken for sequencing was PBMCs. The CDR3 DNA follows: TGTGCCAGCAGTGAAGTCGGGGGGGGGACAAGTAGCAATCAGCCCCAGCATTTT. This encodes CASSEVGGGTSSNQPQHF.